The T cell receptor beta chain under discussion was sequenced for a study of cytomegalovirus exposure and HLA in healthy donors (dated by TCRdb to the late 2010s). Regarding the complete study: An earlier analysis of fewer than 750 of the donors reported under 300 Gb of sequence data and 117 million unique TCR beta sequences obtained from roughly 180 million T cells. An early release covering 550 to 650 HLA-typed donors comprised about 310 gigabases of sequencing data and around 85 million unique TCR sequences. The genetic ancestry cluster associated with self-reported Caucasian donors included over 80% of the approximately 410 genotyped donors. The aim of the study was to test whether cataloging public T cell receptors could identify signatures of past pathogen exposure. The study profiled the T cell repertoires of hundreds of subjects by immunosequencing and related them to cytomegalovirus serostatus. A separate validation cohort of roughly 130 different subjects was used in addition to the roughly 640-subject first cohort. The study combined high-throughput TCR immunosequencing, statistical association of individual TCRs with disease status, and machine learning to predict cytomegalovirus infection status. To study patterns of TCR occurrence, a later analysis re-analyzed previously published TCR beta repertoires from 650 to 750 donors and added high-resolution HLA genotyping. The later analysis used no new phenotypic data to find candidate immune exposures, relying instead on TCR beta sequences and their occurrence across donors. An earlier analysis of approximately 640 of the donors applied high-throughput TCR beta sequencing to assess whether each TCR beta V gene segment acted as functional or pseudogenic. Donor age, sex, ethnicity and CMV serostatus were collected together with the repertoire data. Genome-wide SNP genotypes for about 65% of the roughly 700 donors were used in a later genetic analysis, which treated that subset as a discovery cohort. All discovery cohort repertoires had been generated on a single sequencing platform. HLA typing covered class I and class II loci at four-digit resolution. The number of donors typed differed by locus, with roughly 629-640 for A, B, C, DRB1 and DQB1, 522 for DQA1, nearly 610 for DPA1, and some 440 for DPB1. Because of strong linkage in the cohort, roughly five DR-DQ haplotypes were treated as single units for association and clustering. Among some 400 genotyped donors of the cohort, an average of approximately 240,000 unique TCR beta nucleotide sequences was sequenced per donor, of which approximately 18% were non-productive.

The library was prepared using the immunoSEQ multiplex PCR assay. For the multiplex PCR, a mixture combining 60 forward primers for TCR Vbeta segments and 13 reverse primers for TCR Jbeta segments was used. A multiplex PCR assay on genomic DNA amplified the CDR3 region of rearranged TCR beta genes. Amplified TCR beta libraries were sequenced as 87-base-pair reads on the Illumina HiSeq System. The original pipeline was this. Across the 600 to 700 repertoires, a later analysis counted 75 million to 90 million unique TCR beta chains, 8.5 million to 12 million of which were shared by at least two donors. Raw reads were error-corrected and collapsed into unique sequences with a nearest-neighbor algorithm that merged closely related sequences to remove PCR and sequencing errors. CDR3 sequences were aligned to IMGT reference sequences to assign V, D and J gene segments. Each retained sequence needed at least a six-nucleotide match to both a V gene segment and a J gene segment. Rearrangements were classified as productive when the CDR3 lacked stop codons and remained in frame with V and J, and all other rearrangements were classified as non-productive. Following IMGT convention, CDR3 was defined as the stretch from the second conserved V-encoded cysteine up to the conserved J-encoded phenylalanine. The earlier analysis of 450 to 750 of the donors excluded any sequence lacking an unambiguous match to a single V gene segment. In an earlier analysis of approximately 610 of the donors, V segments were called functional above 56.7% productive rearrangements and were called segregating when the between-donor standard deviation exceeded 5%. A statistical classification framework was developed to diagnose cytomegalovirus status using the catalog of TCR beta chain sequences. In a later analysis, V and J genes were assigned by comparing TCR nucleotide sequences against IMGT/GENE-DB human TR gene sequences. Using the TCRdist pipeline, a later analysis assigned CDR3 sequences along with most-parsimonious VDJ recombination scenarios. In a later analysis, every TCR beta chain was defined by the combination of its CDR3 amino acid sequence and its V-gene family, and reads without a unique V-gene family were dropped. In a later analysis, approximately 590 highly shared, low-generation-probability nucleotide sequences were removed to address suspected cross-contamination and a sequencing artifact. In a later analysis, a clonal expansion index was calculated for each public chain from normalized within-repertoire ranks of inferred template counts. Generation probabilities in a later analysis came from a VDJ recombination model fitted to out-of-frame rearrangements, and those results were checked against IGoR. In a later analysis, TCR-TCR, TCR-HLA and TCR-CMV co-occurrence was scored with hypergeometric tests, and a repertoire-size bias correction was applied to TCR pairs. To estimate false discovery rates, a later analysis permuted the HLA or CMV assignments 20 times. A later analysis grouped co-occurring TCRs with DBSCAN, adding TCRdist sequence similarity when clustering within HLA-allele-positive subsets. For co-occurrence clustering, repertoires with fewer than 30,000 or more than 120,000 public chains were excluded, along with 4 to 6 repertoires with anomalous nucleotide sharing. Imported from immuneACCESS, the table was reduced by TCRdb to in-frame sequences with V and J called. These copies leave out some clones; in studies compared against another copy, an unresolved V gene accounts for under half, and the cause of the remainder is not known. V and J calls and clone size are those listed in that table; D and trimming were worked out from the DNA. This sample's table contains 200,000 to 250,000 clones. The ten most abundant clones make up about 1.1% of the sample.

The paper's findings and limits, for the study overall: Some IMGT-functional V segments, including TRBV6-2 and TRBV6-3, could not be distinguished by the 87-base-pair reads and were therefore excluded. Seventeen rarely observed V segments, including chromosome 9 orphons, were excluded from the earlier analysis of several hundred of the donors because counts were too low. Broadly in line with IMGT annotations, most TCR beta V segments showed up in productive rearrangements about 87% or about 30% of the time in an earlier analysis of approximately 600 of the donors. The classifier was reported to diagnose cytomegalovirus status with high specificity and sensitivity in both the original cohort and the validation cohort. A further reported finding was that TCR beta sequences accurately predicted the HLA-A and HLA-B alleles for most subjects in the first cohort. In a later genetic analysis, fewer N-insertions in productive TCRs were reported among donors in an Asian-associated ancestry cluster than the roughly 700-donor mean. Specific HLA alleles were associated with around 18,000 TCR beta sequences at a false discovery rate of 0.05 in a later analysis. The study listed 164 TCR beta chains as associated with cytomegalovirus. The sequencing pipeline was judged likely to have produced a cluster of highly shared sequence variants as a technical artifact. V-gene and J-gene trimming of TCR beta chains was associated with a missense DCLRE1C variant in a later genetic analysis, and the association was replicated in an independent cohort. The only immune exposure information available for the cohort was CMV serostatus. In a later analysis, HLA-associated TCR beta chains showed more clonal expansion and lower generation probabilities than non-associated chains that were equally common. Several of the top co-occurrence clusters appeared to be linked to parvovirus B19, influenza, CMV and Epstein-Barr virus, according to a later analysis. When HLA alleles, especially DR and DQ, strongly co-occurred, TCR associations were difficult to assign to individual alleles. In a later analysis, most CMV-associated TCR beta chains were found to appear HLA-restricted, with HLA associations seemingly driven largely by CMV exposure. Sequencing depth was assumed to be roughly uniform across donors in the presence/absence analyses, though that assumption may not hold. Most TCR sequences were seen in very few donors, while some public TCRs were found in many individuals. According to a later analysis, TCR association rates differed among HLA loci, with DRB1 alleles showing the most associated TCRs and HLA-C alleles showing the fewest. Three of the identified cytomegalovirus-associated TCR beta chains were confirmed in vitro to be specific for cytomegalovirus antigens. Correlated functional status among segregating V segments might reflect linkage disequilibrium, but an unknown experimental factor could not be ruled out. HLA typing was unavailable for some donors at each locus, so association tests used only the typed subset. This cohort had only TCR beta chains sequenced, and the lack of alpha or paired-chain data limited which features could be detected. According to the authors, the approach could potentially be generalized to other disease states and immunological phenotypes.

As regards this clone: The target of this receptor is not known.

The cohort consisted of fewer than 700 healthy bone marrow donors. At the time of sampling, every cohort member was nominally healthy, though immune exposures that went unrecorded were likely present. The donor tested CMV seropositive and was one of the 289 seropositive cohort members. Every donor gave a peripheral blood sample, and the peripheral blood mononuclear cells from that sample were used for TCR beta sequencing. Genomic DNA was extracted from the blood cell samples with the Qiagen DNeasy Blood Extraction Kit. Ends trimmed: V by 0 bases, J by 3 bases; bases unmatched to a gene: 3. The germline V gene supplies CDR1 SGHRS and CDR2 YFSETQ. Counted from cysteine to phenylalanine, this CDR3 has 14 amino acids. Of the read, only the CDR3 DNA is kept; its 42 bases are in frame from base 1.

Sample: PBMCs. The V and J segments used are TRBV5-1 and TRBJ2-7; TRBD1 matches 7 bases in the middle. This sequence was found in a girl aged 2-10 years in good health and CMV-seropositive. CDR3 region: CASSLAAGGYEQYF. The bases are TGCGCCAGCAGCTTGGCAGCAGGGGGCTACGAGCAGTACTTC.